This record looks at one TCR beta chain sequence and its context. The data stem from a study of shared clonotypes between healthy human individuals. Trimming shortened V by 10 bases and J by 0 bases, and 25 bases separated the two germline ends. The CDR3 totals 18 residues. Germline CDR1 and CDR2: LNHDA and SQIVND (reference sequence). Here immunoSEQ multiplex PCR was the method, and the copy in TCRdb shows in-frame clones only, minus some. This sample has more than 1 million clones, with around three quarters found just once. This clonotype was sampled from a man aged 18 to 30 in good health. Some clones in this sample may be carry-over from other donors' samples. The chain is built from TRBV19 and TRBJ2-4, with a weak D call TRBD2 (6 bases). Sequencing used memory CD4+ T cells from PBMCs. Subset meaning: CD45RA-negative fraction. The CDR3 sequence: CATRDLLNRGIAKNIQYF. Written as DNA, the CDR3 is TGTGCCACCCGGGACTTACTTAACAGAGGTATAGCCAAAAACATTCAGTACTTC.